Shown below are 15 T cell receptor beta chains from a single sample sequenced in a study of T cells in Graves' hyperthyroidism and ophthalmopathy. Researchers took RNA transcripts and amplified the TCR beta CDR3 regions from them. In the first-round RT-PCR of the TCR CDR3, the HTBI primer set was used. TCRdb recomputed calls from the multiplex PCR reads with MiXCR, one row per CDR3 protein. The sample contains 400,000 to 550,000 distinct CDR3 sequences, about 24% of which appear only once. What was sequenced was blood. The receptor source for this set is a woman aged 25 to 39 with Graves' ophthalmopathy.

This clonotype was counted ten times or more. The V call is TRBV20-1, the J call TRBJ1-1; D remains unclear. The CDR3 contains 10 residues. V was clipped by 4 bases and J by 7 bases, with 7 bases between them. Germline loops: CDR1 DFQATT, CDR2 SNEGSKA (reference sequence). The CDR3, as DNA: TGCAGTGCTACGCGGATTGAAGCTTTCTTT. Protein product: CSATRIEAFF.

A few counts support this clonotype. The junction shows a germline mismatch at one end, possibly a read error. V usage is TRBV24-1 and J usage is TRBJ2-2, with D perhaps matching TRBD1 or TRBD2 (5 bases each). Looked up from germline, CDR1 is KGHDR and CDR2 is SFDVKD. The CDR3 is 14 amino acids. DNA of the CDR3: TGTGCCACCAGTGATTTGCCGGACACCGGGGATCTGTTTTTT. This gives the protein CATSDLPDTGDLFF.

There are many counts of this clonotype. The V gene is TRBV30, the J gene TRBJ2-7; TRBD2 agrees at 7 bases. The CDR3 totals 14 residues. Germline lookup yields CDR1 GTSNPN and CDR2 SVGIG (reference sequence). Trimming took 0 bases from V and 5 from J; bases not matched to a gene: 7. The CDR3 here is CAWSVAGGSNEQYF. Written as DNA, the CDR3 is TGTGCCTGGAGTGTTGCCGGCGGGAGCAACGAGCAGTACTTC.

This clonotype was seen ten or more times. The genes are TRBV14 and TRBJ1-5, with D hard to call. This CDR3 comprises 12 residues. Germline-derived CDR1 and CDR2 are SGHDN and FVKESK. V lost 10 bases and J 2 bases, leaving 9 bases between the germline ends. CDR3 residues: CAKSTGNQPQHF. CDR3 in DNA: TGTGCCAAATCAACGGGCAATCAGCCCCAGCATTTT.

This clonotype was counted at least ten times. The chain is built from TRBV7-8 and TRBJ2-7; TRBD1 aligns across 7 bases. CDR1 is SGHVS and CDR2 is FQNEAQ in the germline V gene. This CDR3 is built from 13 residues. J was trimmed by 5 bases and V by 8 bases; bases with no gene match: 9. CDR3: CASGSTGPNEQYF. The CDR3 nucleotides are TGTGCCAGCGGCTCGACAGGGCCCAACGAGCAGTACTTC.

This clonotype has at least ten counts. V gene TRBV14 combines with J gene TRBJ2-2; D not resolved. The CDR3 is 12 amino acids. The germline V gene encodes CDR1 SGHDN and CDR2 FVKESK. Trimming cost V 1 base and J 9 bases, with 6 bases left between them. The CDR3 protein is CASSQVSRELFF. CDR3 bases: TGTGCCAGCAGCCAAGTTTCGAGGGAGCTGTTTTTT. Full variable domain (missing parts from reference TRBV14 and TRBJ2-2): EAGVTQFPSHSVIEKGQTVTLRCDPISGHDNLYWYRRVMGKEIKFLLHFVKESKQDESGMPNNRFLAERTGGTYSTLKVQPAELEDSGVYFCASSQVSRELFFGEGSRLTVL.

In its sample, this clonotype was seen many times. This chain connects TRBV28 to TRBJ1-2; weak D call: TRBD1 (6 bases). Deletions cut 6 bases from V and 8 bases from J, with 13 bases between. The germline V gene has CDR1 MDHEN and CDR2 SYDVKM. The CDR3 runs 12 residues. The CDR3 spells CASSSGAEGYTF. CDR3 bases: TGTGCCAGCAGCTCGGGGGCGGAGGGCTACACCTTC.

This clonotype was seen a handful of times. This chain uses TRBV4-1 with TRBJ1-1; weak D call: TRBD1 (6 bases). V lost 3 bases to trimming and J lost 1 base, with 12 bases between them. Germline V CDR1 and CDR2: MGHRA, YSYEKL. CDR3 length: 15 amino acids. CDR3 in DNA: TGCGCCAGCAGCCACCAACCGACAGGGAACACTGAAGCTTTCTTT. Its translation is CASSHQPTGNTEAFF.

The rearrangement uses TRBV11-2 and TRBJ1-1; D is possibly TRBD1 (5 bases). The CDR3 contains 13 residues. CDR1 and CDR2 from the germline V gene are SGHAT and FQNNGV. V lost 9 bases and J lost 0, with 11 bases in between. In DNA form, the CDR3 reads TGTGCCAGTAAACAGGATATGAACACTGAAGCTTTCTTT. Translated, it gives CASKQDMNTEAFF.

This clonotype occurred many times. The chain is built from TRBV20-1 and TRBJ2-5; 10 bases line up with TRBD2. The germline V gene has CDR1 DFQATT and CDR2 SNEGSKA (reference sequence). The CDR3 runs to 15 residues. With V trimmed by 6 bases and J by 2 bases, 9 bases remained unmatched. In DNA form, the CDR3 reads TGCAGTGCCTCACCGGGACTAGCGAGACAAGAGACCCAGTACTTC. It specifies CSASPGLARQETQYF.

Many counts were recorded for this clonotype. The rearrangement joins TRBV4-1 to TRBJ1-2, with TRBD1 matching over 7 bases. CDR1 MGHRA and CDR2 YSYEKL come from the germline V gene. Unmatched junction bases numbered 9, after V lost 1 base and J lost 4 bases. This CDR3 region has 16 residues. CDR3 region: CASSQVGGGAVYGYTF. CDR3 sequence (DNA): TGCGCCAGCAGCCAAGTCGGAGGGGGCGCGGTCTATGGCTACACCTTC.

In this sample, this clonotype turned up many times. V is TRBV20-1 and J is TRBJ1-1; 9 nucleotides line up with TRBD1. V lost 5 bases to trimming and J lost 11 bases; unmatched junction nucleotides: 6. The CDR3 has 11 residues. Germline V gives CDR1 DFQATT, CDR2 SNEGSKA (reference sequence). The chain's CDR3 is CSAPDRGEAFF. In nucleotides, the CDR3 is TGCAGTGCTCCGGACAGGGGTGAGGCTTTCTTT.

This clonotype was picked up many times. The V and J genes are TRBV6-6 and TRBJ1-1, with D perhaps matching TRBD1 (6 bases). Germline V gives CDR1 MNHNY, CDR2 SVGAGI (reference sequence). The CDR3 contains 18 residues. The ends were cut back, 4 bases at V and 0 bases at J, with 21 bases in the middle. This chain's CDR3 is CASSSSGTQRGMNTEAFF. In DNA form, the CDR3 reads TGTGCCAGCAGTTCCTCCGGGACACAGAGGGGAATGAACACTGAAGCTTTCTTT.

There are many counts of this clonotype. V usage is TRBV2 and J usage is TRBJ2-2; the match to TRBD1 covers 8 bases. Trimming removed 11 bases from V and 0 bases from J; junction bases left unmatched: 5. CDR1 is SNHLY, CDR2 FYNNEI, per germline. This CDR3 has 14 amino acids. The CDR3 loop is CAGRTGPNTGELFF. The CDR3 region has the DNA TGTGCCGGTCGGACAGGGCCGAACACCGGGGAGCTGTTTTTT.

The V call is TRBV24-1, the J call TRBJ2-7; D might be TRBD2 (5 bases). The ends were cut back, 4 bases at V and 2 bases at J, with 11 bases in the middle. The CDR3 runs 14 residues. CDR1 KGHDR and CDR2 SFDVKD come from the germline V gene. Here the CDR3 DNA reads TGTGCCACCAGTGAATCGACGGGAACCTACGAGCAGTACTTC. Translation gives CATSESTGTYEQYF.